What follows are 13 T cell receptor beta chains derived from one specimen sequenced in a study of tumor and adjacent non-tumor tissue in lung cancer. No cell sorting was done before RNA was extracted from the tissue. A modified ARM-PCR protocol with three rounds of nested PCR amplified TCRbeta. TCRdb recomputed calls from the multiplex PCR reads with MiXCR, one row per CDR3 protein. The data show under 250,000 distinct CDR3 sequences, roughly 70% seen once. Sequencing input: lung tumor tissue. Receptors originate from a man aged 60-69 years with non-small cell lung cancer.

On this clonotype: A much larger clone differs by one base, so this may be a read error. The chain carries TRBV29-1 and TRBJ2-4; no definite D call. Trimming shortened V by 4 bases and J by 3 bases, and 13 bases separated the two germline ends. The CDR3 extends over 14 amino acids. Germline CDR1 and CDR2: SQVTM and ANQGSEA. CDR3 nucleotide sequence: TGCAGCGTTGTGTCTGGGCTAGACAAAAACATTCAGTACTTC. It is translated as CSVVSGLDKNIQYF.

A remark on this clonotype: A much more abundant neighbour one base away suggests this may be a read error. The genes are TRBV29-1 and TRBJ1-1; D is undetermined. Germline V gene lookup returns CDR1 SQVTM and CDR2 ANQGSEA. CDR3 length: 10 residues. The CDR3 here is CSVADTETFF. The CDR3 DNA reads TGCAGCGTGGCAGACACTGAAACTTTCTTT.

As concerns this clonotype: With a much larger clone just one base away, this may be a read error. This chain links TRBV4-1 with TRBJ2-5; tentatively, D is TRBD1 (6 bases). The germline V gene encodes CDR1 MGHRA and CDR2 YSYEKL. The CDR3 totals 15 residues. Trimming took off 6 bases at V and 2 bases at J, with 16 bases between the two ends. This chain's CDR3 is CASRLTQGTQETQYF. CDR3 in DNA: TGCGCCAGCAGACTAACCCAGGGGACACAAGAGACCCAGTACTTC.

A word on this clonotype: An end of the junction differs from the germline gene, which may be a read error. V is TRBV5-5 and J is TRBJ1-3; no reliable D call. Germline assignment: CDR1 SGHKS and CDR2 YYEKEE (reference sequence). This CDR3 has 13 amino acids. The chain's CDR3 is CVSSLISGNTIYF. The CDR3 DNA reads TGTGTCAGCAGCTTGATTTCGGGGAACACCATATATTTT.

The gene calls are TRBV6-6 and TRBJ2-7; weak D call: TRBD2 (6 bases). Deletions cut 5 bases from V and 5 bases from J, with 16 bases between. This CDR3 region has 14 residues. Germline V gives CDR1 MNHNY, CDR2 SVGAGI (reference sequence). DNA for the CDR3: TGTGCCAGCAGTACTCGGAGGGCCATTGACGAGCAGTACTTC. Translating it yields CASSTRRAIDEQYF.

This clonotype was detected many times. The rearrangement links TRBV20-1 to TRBJ2-5; 12 bases map to TRBD1. CDR1 is DFQATT, CDR2 SNEGSKA, per germline (reference sequence). This CDR3 has 13 residues. J was trimmed by 5 bases and V by 6 bases; bases with no gene match: 4. This chain's CDR3 is CSAGQGARETQYF. Written as DNA, the CDR3 is TGCAGTGCGGGACAGGGGGCAAGGGAGACCCAGTACTTC.

As regards this clonotype: With a much larger clone just one base away, this may be a read error. The chain carries TRBV20-1 and TRBJ2-1; D might be TRBD1 or TRBD2, each matching 5 bases. Germline V gene data show CDR1 as DFQATT and CDR2 as SNEGSKA (reference sequence). The CDR3 spans 11 residues. The CDR3 DNA follows: TGCAGTGCTGAGAGGGCGCCGGGGCAGTCCTTC. This encodes CSAERAPGQSF.

Notes on this clonotype: Since a much larger clone is just one base distant, this may be a read error. The V call is TRBV5-6, the J call TRBJ1-4, with D unresolved. The CDR3 has 15 residues. In germline, CDR1 is SGHDT, CDR2 YYEEEE. The CDR3 DNA sequence: TGTGCCAGCAGCTTGTGGCAGGCAACTAATGAAAAACAGTTTTTT. It translates to CASSLWQATNEKQFF.

Worth noting for this clonotype: A much bigger clone sits one base away, suggesting this may be a read error. The chain has TRBV11-3 and TRBJ2-3, with D tentatively TRBD1 or TRBD2 (5 bases each). The germline V gene encodes CDR1 SGHNT and CDR2 YENEEA. This CDR3 contains 15 residues. The CDR3 sequence is CANSLGRVGTVTQYF. The CDR3, as DNA: TGTGCCAACAGCTTGGGGCGGGTGGGCACAGTTACGCAGTATTTT.

This clonotype occurred many times. The J gene is TRBJ1-6, the V gene TRBV4-3; TRBD1 matches 7 bases. CDR1 is LGHNA, CDR2 YSLEER, per germline. This CDR3 region has 15 residues. Trimming removed 3 bases from V and 7 bases from J; junction bases left unmatched: 6. The CDR3 nucleotides are TGCGCCAGCAGCCAGGAGACAGGGAGGAATTCACCCCTCCACTTT. Encoded protein: CASSQETGRNSPLHF.

This clonotype was detected once. It may be a read error: a sequence one base away is much more abundant. The DNA for the CDR3 is TGTGCCTGGATCAACGGAGGGACAAACCTGGGGGAGCAGTACTTC. This encodes CAWINGGTNLGEQYF. This rearrangement joins TRBV30 to TRBJ2-7; either TRBD1 or TRBD2 may supply D (6 bases each). Trimming left V 4 bases short and J 7 bases short, with 23 bases between. This CDR3 is 15 amino acids long. The germline gives CDR1 GTSNPN, CDR2 SVGIG (reference sequence).

The chain uses TRBV6-6 and TRBJ1-5, with a possible D match to TRBD1 (5 bases). CDR1 is MNHNY, CDR2 SVGAGI, per germline (reference sequence). Trimming removed 3 bases at V and 7 bases at J, with 16 bases between. The CDR3 covers 15 residues. CDR3 DNA: TGTGCCAGCAGTTATGGGACTGGGGAAGTGCAGCCCCAGCATTTT. This sequence encodes CASSYGTGEVQPQHF.

In its sample, this clonotype was seen once. The junction departs from germline at one end; a sequencing error may be responsible. This sequence joins TRBV5-1 and TRBJ1-6, with 7 bases fitting TRBD1. CDR3 size: 14 residues. Germline V gives CDR1 SGHRS, CDR2 YFSETQ. The CDR3 here is CVSSLAQGNSPLHF. CDR3 in DNA: TGTGTCAGCAGCTTGGCACAGGGGAATTCACCCCTCCACTTT.